This TCR beta chain was observed in a study of CD8+ T cells in alopecia areata. Study in general: Among treated patients, oral tofacitinib was administered at 5 to 10 mg twice daily. It was 6 to 18 months of tofacitinib, and then there were 6 months off drug.

Trimming took 7 bases from V and 7 from J, leaving 26 bases between them. This CDR3 has 16 amino acids. The V gene's germline CDR1 is MNHEY and CDR2 SMNVEV (reference sequence). Treatment specified: oral pan-JAK inhibitor, 5-10 mg twice daily. To note about this clone: Antigen specificity is unknown.

RNA was isolated and reverse transcribed to cDNA, the sequencing template. The table came from immunoSEQ multiplex PCR; TCRdb's copy has only in-frame clones and leaves some out. This sample has some 190,000 clones, with approximately 50% found just once. General observations from the study: Tofacitinib yielded significantly lower scalp clonality and fewer expanded CD8+ clones among the top 100.

This chain uses TRBV27 with TRBJ2-7; a possible D gene is TRBD1 (5 bases). This receptor was identified in a human donor with alopecia areata. The starting material was CD8+ T cells sorted from blood, obtained between weeks 51 and 54, from a patient treated with tofacitinib. This chain's CDR3 is CASTNSQGSGIREQYF. DNA for the CDR3: TGTGCCAGCACCAACTCTCAGGGCAGTGGTATACGAGAGCAGTACTTC.